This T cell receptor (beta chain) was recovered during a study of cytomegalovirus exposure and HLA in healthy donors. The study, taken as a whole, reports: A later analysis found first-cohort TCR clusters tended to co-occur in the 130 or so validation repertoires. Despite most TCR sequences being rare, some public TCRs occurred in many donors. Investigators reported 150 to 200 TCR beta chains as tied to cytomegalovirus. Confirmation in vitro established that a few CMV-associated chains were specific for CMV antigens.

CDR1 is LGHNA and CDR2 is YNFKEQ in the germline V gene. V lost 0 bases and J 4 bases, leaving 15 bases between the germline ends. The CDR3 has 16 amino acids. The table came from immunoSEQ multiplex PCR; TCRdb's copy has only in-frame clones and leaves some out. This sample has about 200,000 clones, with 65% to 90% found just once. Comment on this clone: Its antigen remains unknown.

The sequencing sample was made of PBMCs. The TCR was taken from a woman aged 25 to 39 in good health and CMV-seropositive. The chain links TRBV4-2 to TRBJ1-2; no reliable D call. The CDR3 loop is CASSQETGGDSYGYTF. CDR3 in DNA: TGTGCCAGCAGCCAAGAAACGGGTGGTGATAGCTATGGCTACACCTTC.